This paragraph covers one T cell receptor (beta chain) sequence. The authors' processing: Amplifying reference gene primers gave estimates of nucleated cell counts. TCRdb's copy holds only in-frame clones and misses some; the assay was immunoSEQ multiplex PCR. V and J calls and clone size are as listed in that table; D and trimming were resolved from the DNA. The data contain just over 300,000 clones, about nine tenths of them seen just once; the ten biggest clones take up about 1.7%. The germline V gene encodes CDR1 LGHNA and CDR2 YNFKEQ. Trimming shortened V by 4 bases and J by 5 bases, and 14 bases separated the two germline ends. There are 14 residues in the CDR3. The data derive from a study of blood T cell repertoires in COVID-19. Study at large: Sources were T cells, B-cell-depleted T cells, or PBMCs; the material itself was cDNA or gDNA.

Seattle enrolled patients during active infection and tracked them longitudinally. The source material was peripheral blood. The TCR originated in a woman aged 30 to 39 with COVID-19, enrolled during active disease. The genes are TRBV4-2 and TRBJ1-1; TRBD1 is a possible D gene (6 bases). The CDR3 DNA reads TGTGCCAGCAGCCCAATAACAGGGTCAACTGAAGCTTTCTTT. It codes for CASSPITGSTEAFF.